This TCR beta chain appears in the sequencing data of a study of T cells in Graves' hyperthyroidism and ophthalmopathy. The study's findings and limits: Among thyroid clonotypes expanded above 0.001, most also appeared in blood.

Germline CDR1 and CDR2: SQVTM and ANQGSEA. The CDR3 length is 13 residues. Deletions cut 4 bases from V and 3 bases from J, with 12 bases between. Authors of the study amplified TCR beta CDR3 regions from RNA transcripts. First-round RT-PCR targeting the TCR CDR3 was performed with the HTBI primer set. One entry per CDR3 protein results from TCRdb running MiXCR on the multiplex PCR reads. The sample records fewer than 350,000 distinct CDR3 sequences, around a sixth being singletons. This clonotype appeared a few times. Its antigen is unidentified. Patients aged 18 to 65 had newly diagnosed hyperthyroidism lasting under 2 months.

Sample: blood. The chain couples TRBV29-1 to TRBJ1-1, with D possibly TRBD1 on 6 matching bases. The sequence came from a woman aged 50 to 60 with Graves' hyperthyroidism. CDR3 loop: CSVGWTADTEAFF. CDR3 coding DNA: TGCAGCGTTGGATGGACAGCCGACACTGAAGCTTTCTTT. Combining the CDR3 with reference TRBV29-1 and TRBJ1-1 gives the whole variable domain SAVISQKPSRDICQRGTSLTIQCQVDSQVTMMFWYRQQPGQSLTLIATANQGSEATYESGFVIDKFPISRPNLTFSTLTVSNMSPEDSSIYLCSVGWTADTEAFFGQGTRLTVV.